Listed here is a single T cell receptor (beta chain). Its antigen is unidentified. Sequencing used immunoSEQ multiplex PCR; TCRdb keeps in-frame clones, though not all of them. There are approximately 97,000 clones in the sample; around 80% occur only once, and roughly 17% lies in the top ten. This entry is derived from a study of Ad26.COV2.S vaccination and SARS-CoV-2 variants. CDR1 is LGHDT, CDR2 YNNKEL, per germline (reference sequence). The ends lost 2 bases at V and 7 bases at J; junction bases unmatched: 5. The CDR3 is 14 residues long. Study results and limitations: Higher spike-specific TCR breadth was found in vaccine recipients than in placebo recipients. The study found similar non-spike TCR breadth in vaccine and placebo recipients.

The rearrangement joins TRBV3-1 (or the pseudogene TRBV3-2) to TRBJ2-1; 7 bases fit TRBD1. The sequences come from peripheral blood, collected after recovery from COVID-19. The sequence came from a human donor who had recovered from COVID-19. The CDR3 reads CASSQRGGRNEQFF. Written as DNA, the CDR3 is TGTGCCAGCAGCCAAAGAGGGGGCAGGAATGAGCAGTTCTTC.